This T cell receptor (beta chain) was found in a study of cytomegalovirus exposure and HLA in healthy donors. Study overall: From HLA-typed donors, an early data release held approximately 85 million unique TCRs.

Primers included in the PCR were 60 Vbeta and 13 Jbeta primers. Sequencing used immunoSEQ multiplex PCR; TCRdb keeps in-frame clones, though not all of them. The data show approximately 52,000 clones, 65% to 85% seen once. This CDR3 contains 14 residues. V trimming: 1 base; J trimming: 5 bases; junction bases outside the gene matches: 4. Germline-derived CDR1 and CDR2 are MNHNS and SASEGT. The chain uses TRBV6-1 and TRBJ2-7; 8 positions agree with TRBD1. The source material was PBMCs. The clonotype originates from a female donor in good health and CMV-seronegative. The chain's CDR3 is CASSEGQGADEQYF. The CDR3 DNA sequence: TGTGCCAGCAGTGAAGGGCAGGGGGCGGACGAGCAGTACTTC.